These 4 T cell receptor beta chains were sequenced from one sample in a study of identical twins. From the 5' RACE reads, TCRdb called clonotypes with MiXCR, one entry per CDR3 protein. The sample includes fewer than 550,000 distinct CDR3 sequences, roughly 15% seen only once; the top ten take roughly 0.4%. The sample was also linked to a second study, of yellow fever vaccine responses in identical twins.

Sequenced material: CD4+ T cells sorted from blood. These TCRs come from a woman younger than 30 in good health.

This chain uses TRBV20-1 with TRBJ2-7; 8 positions agree with TRBD1. The CDR3 is made up of 17 amino acids. Looked up from germline, CDR1 is DFQATT and CDR2 is SNEGSKA (reference sequence). The ends lost 3 bases at V and 5 bases at J; junction bases unmatched: 18. This chain's CDR3 is CSASYKARDRTFHEQYV. Written as DNA, the CDR3 is TGCAGTGCTAGCTACAAGGCCCGGGACAGGACCTTCCACGAGCAGTACGTC.

In this sample, this clonotype turned up many times. The chain uses TRBV10-3 and TRBJ1-1, with TRBD1 matching over 7 bases. V shed 6 bases, J shed 6 bases, and the junction held 4 bases outside the gene matches. Per the germline V gene, CDR1 is ENHRY and CDR2 is SYGVKD. The CDR3 is 12 amino acids. CDR3 coding DNA: TGTGCCATCAGCGACAGGGAGGCTGAAGCTTTCTTT. This translates into CAISDREAEAFF.

This chain connects TRBV12-3 or TRBV12-4 to TRBJ1-2; D gene uncertain. Trimming stripped 3 bases from V and 5 bases from J, with 10 bases between. CDR3 length equals 13 residues. The CDR3 is CASSLIVDYGYTF. CDR3 sequence (DNA): TGTGCCAGCAGTTTGATAGTAGATTATGGCTACACCTTC.

There are a few counts of this clonotype. V is TRBV5-6 and J is TRBJ2-1, with unresolved D. The V end lost 4 bases, the J end lost 8 bases, and 7 bases lay between the germline ends. Germline V lookup: CDR1 SGHDT, CDR2 YYEEEE. This CDR3 comprises 11 residues. The CDR3 sequence is CASSVRDEQFF. CDR3 nucleotide sequence: TGTGCCAGCAGCGTTAGGGATGAGCAGTTCTTC.